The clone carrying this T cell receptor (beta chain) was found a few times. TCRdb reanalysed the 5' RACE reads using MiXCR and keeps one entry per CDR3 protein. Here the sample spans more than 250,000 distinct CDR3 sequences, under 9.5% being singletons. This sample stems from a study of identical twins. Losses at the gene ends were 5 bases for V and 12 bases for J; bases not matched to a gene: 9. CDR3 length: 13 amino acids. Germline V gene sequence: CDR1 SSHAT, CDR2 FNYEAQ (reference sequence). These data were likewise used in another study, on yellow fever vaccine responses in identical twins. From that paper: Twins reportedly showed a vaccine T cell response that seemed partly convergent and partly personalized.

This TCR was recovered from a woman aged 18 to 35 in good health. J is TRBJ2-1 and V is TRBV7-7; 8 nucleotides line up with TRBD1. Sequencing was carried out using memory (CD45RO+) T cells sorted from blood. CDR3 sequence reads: CASSGQTGGSQFF. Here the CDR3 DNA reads TGTGCCAGCAGCGGGCAAACAGGGGGGTCGCAGTTCTTC.